This T cell receptor (beta chain) was captured by sequencing in a study of a mutant IDH1 vaccine in newly diagnosed glioma. At the level of the study: Vaccine dosing followed radiotherapy by 4-6 weeks, or accompanied temozolomide cycles. Radiotherapy, temozolomide, or both had been given previously, and both were given to most.

This CDR3 region has 15 residues. V was pared by 7 bases and J by 0 bases, with 11 bases of the junction left unmatched. CDR1 is SQVTM, CDR2 ANQGSEA, per germline. Assay used: immunoSEQ multiplex PCR; TCRdb lists only in-frame clones, some missing. The sample lists 40,000 to 50,000 clones, approximately 92% occurring once. The time point: week 35, safety follow-up. Topical imiquimod accompanied each vaccine dose, which consisted of 300 ug of mutant IDH1 20-mer peptide. Each patient was administered eight vaccinations, scheduled in weeks 1, 3, 5, 7, 11, 15, 19 and 23. Note on this clone: Its antigen is still unknown.

The receptor was isolated from a man in his forties or fifties with glioma. The V gene is TRBV29-1, the J gene TRBJ1-1; 7 bases are a match to TRBD1. The source material was PBMCs, sampled from a glioma patient whose treatment included an IDH1 peptide vaccine. The CDR3 region has the DNA TGCAGCGCTACAGGGGATCTCTCCCTGAACACTGAAGCTTTCTTT. Protein product: CSATGDLSLNTEAFF.